This T cell receptor (beta chain) comes out of a study of response to subunit inactivated influenza vaccine. General study points: A suggestion made by the authors is that each seasonal influenza vaccination recruits few new T cells.

Concerning this clonotype itself: No antigen is known for it.

TCRdb analysed the RT-PCR reads with MiXCR anew, one entry per CDR3 protein. In the table there are approximately 700,000 distinct CDR3 sequences, around 13% of which are singletons. Trimming removed 0 bases at V and 10 bases at J, with 13 bases between. This CDR3 is built from 13 residues. Germline-derived CDR1 and CDR2 are SNHLY and FYNNEI. This sample comprised PBMCs from blood, obtained less than 15 days before vaccination. This receptor was identified in a man aged 50 or older who received an inactivated influenza vaccine. This sequence joins TRBV2 and TRBJ2-7; a possible D gene is TRBD2 (5 bases). The CDR3 region is CASSEAERAKQYF. The CDR3 region has the DNA TGTGCCAGCAGTGAAGCCGAGAGGGCTAAACAGTACTTC. The complete variable domain, with remaining parts taken from reference TRBV2 and TRBJ2-7, reads EPEVTQTPSHQVTQMGQEVILRCVPISNHLYFYWYRQILGQKVEFLVSFYNNEISEKSEIFDDQFSVERPDGSNFTLKIRSTKLEDSAMYFCASSEAERAKQYFGPGTRLTVT.